This T cell receptor (beta chain) was observed in a study of CD8+ T cells in alopecia areata (dated by TCRdb to 2017 to 2018). The study in broad terms: Treated patients were enrolled in an open-label pilot trial of oral tofacitinib, 5 to 10 mg twice daily, for moderate-to-severe alopecia areata. Tofacitinib was administered for 6 to 18 months, and 6 months of follow-up off drug were then conducted to assess delayed response and recurrence. To study T cell clonal expansion in alopecia areata, the researchers applied high-throughput TCRbeta sequencing to both the C3H/HeJ mouse model and human patients. In humans, TCRbeta sequencing was performed on scalp tissue and on sorted CD4+ and CD8+ peripheral blood T cells from healthy controls and from patients with patchy or totalis/universalis alopecia areata. Biopsies were taken from tofacitinib-treated patients at baseline and at 4 and 24 weeks of treatment, and a later scalp biopsy was taken in several of the tofacitinib-treated patients. Scalp clonality was compared among normal scalp (n=4), patchy alopecia areata scalp (n=8), and alopecia totalis/universalis scalp (n=8). RNA was extracted with the PAXgene miRNA kit for fixed scalp, the miRNeasy kit for PBMCs, and the RNeasy kit for mouse skin. Amplification of TCRbeta CDR3 regions was done by immunoSEQ multiplex PCR using 35 Vbeta forward primers and 13 Jbeta reverse primers. The paper's findings and limits, for the study overall: Compared with mice, TCR sequences shared between patients were less clear, possibly partly because of HLA diversity across the patient population. Compared with normal scalp, lesional scalp, particularly in alopecia totalis/universalis, had higher clonality and more expanded CD8+ clones, which suggests antigenic drive. Unlike mouse skin, where gammadelta T cells dominate, normal human skin contains resident alphabeta T cells that get sequenced too, which complicates analysis of the scalp TCR repertoire.

The CDR3 goes from the cysteine to the phenylalanine over 11 residues. This entry keeps only the CDR3 DNA: 33 bases, framed from base 1. A distance of 4 bases separates the germline ends of V and J, which lose 2 bases and 3 bases respectively. The germline V gene yields SQVTM for CDR1 and ANQGSEA for CDR2. Receptor libraries were prepared by the immunoSEQ multiplex PCR assay. RNA was extracted from all samples and reverse transcribed into cDNA, which served as template for TCR sequencing. SuperScript III was used for first-strand cDNA synthesis, primed with a 2:1 mix of oligo-dT and random hexamers. Amplification bias was assessed with a synthetic immune receptor repertoire, and residual bias was removed computationally. The authors processed their data as follows. Raw reads were preprocessed for error removal, and CDR3 was defined according to IMGT conventions as running from the conserved cysteine to phenylalanine. Clonality was computed by normalizing Shannon entropy by log2 of the number of productive unique TCRs and subtracting the result from 1. Scalp TCRbeta sequences were cross-referenced with sorted blood CD4 and CD8 repertoires so that the CD4 or CD8 identity of scalp clones could be inferred. TCRdb's version of the immuneACCESS table is confined to in-frame rearrangements and falls short of the full clone set. An unresolved V gene accounts for under half of the shortfall where checked; the remainder is of unknown origin. The V and J calls and the clone size are those of that table, but D and trimming were determined from the DNA. The sample profile shows some 130,000 clones; approximately 48% of them were found once. The top ten hold around 19% of the sample.

This sample's time point label indicates: baseline before oral tofacitinib. Peripheral blood and lesional scalp punch biopsies were obtained from patients with alopecia areata. PBMCs were isolated by density centrifugation and stained for CD3, CD4 and CD8, after which CD4+ and CD8+ T cells were sorted on a FACSAria. The table lists this clone with a few counts. It has no known antigen specificity. Base qualities are not at hand, and no much larger clone is one base apart. This clonotype was obtained from a human donor with alopecia areata. This chain is built from TRBV29-1 and TRBJ1-1, with the D gene too uncertain to name. The sample here was CD8+ T cells sorted from blood, taken at week 0. The CDR3: CSVERDTEAFF. The sequence in DNA is TGCAGCGTTGAAAGGGACACTGAAGCTTTCTTT.